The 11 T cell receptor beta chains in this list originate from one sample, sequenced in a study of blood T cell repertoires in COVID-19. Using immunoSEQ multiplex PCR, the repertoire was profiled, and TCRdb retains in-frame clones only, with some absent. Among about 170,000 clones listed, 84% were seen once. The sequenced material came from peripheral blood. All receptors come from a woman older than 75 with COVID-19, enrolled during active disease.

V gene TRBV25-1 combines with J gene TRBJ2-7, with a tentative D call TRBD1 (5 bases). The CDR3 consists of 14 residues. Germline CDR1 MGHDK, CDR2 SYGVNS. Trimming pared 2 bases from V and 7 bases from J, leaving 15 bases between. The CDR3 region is CASSEQGRAREQYF. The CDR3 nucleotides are TGTGCCAGCAGTGAACAGGGCAGGGCGAGAGAGCAGTACTTC.

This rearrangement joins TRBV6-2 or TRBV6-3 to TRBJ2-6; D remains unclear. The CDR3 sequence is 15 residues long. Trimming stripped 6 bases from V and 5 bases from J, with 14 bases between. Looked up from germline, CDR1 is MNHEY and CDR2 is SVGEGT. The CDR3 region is CASSPTVYRANVLTF. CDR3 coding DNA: TGTGCCAGCAGCCCTACAGTATATCGGGCCAACGTCCTGACTTTC.

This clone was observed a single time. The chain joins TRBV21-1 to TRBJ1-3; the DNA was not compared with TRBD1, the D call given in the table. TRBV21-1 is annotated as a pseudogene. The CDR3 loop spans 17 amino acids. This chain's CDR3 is CASSKVNRGISGNTIYF. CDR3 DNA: TGTGCCAGCAGCAAAGTCAACAGGGGGATCTCTGGAAACACCATATATTTT.

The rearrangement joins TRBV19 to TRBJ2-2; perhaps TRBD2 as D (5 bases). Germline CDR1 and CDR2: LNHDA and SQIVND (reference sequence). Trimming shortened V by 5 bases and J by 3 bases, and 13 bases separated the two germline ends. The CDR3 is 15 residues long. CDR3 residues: CASSYVVGDTGELFF. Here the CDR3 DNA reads TGTGCCAGTAGTTACGTAGTCGGGGACACCGGGGAGCTGTTTTTT.

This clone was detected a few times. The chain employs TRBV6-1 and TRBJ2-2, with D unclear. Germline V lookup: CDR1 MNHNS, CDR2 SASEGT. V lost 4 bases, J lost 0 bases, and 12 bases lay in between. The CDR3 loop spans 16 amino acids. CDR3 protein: CASSVRGESNTGELFF. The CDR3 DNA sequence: TGTGCCAGCAGTGTTCGAGGTGAGTCGAACACCGGGGAGCTGTTTTTT.

The CDR3 reads CASSQGTGEVYEQYF. The CDR3 bases are TGTGCCAGCAGCCAAGGGACAGGGGAAGTCTACGAGCAGTACTTC. The chain links TRBV3-1 (or the pseudogene TRBV3-2) to TRBJ2-7, with 9 positions matching TRBD1. Germline V gene lookup returns CDR1 LGHDT and CDR2 YNNKEL (reference sequence). The CDR3 is 15 residues long. J was trimmed by 3 bases and V by 1 base; bases with no gene match: 4.

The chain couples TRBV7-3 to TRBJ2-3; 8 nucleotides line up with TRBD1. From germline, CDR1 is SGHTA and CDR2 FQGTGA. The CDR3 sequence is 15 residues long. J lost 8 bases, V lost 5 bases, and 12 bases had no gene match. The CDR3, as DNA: TGTGCCAGCAGCGCACGCCTCGGACAGGGTGGTACGCAGTATTTT. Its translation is CASSARLGQGGTQYF.

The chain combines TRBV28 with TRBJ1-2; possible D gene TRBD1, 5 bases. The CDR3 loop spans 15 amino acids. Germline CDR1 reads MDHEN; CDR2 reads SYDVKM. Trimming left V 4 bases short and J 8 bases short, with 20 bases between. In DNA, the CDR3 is TGTGCCAGCAGTTCCCGTTTGGGGCGCCAAGGGGGCTACACCTTC. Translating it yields CASSSRLGRQGGYTF.

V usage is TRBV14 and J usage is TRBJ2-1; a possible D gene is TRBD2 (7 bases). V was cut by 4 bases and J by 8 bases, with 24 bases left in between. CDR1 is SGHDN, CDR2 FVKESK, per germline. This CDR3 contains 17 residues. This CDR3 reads CASSLRPGRGGFDEQFF. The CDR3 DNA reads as TGTGCCAGCAGCCTTCGCCCGGGGAGGGGGGGCTTCGATGAGCAGTTCTTC.

Written as DNA, the CDR3 is TGTGCCAGCAGCCGTTTAGGGCTAGCGGGGGGATTCACAGATACGCAGTATTTT. It specifies CASSRLGLAGGFTDTQYF. This rearrangement joins TRBV5-6 to TRBJ2-3; 11 nucleotides agree with TRBD2. The CDR3 runs to 18 residues. Germline assignment: CDR1 SGHDT and CDR2 YYEEEE. J gave up 2 bases and V 4 bases, and 12 bases lay outside the gene matches. The full variable domain, with the rest looked up from reference TRBV5-6 and TRBJ2-3, is DAGVTQSPTHLIKTRGQQVTLRCSPKSGHDTVSWYQQALGQGPQFIFQYYEEEERQRGNFPDRFSGHQFPNYSSELNVNALLLGDSALYLCASSRLGLAGGFTDTQYFGPGTRLTVL.

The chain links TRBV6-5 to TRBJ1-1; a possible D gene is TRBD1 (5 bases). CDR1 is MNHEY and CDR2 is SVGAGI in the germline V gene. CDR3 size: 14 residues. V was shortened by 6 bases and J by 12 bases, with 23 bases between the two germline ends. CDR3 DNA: TGTGCCAGCAGACAACAACTGAGGCAGGGTGGAACTTTCTTT. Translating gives CASRQQLRQGGTFF.